The 27 T cell receptor beta chains given below trace back to one sample, sequenced in a study of blood T cell repertoires in COVID-19. The data were produced by immunoSEQ multiplex PCR, yet TCRdb's version contains in-frame clones alone and is incomplete. The table includes roughly 50,000 clones, 91% detected once. Sequenced material: peripheral blood. These receptors all come from a man aged 45-60 years with active COVID-19.

The chain uses TRBV2 and TRBJ1-6, with 7 bases lining up with TRBD1. The CDR3 is 15 residues long. The ends lost 7 bases at V and 6 bases at J; junction bases unmatched: 9. Germline CDR1 reads SNHLY; CDR2 reads FYNNEI. As DNA, the CDR3 is TGTGCCAGCAAAAACACAGGGGTGGCTAATTCACCCCTCCACTTT. Translating it yields CASKNTGVANSPLHF.

The V call is TRBV6-2 or TRBV6-3, the J call TRBJ1-5; TRBD1 is a possible D gene (5 bases). CDR1 is MNHEY, CDR2 SVGEGT, per germline. V lost 6 bases and J 5 bases, leaving 8 bases between the germline ends. The CDR3 is made up of 12 amino acids. The CDR3: CASSRGDQPQHF. The CDR3 DNA follows: TGTGCCAGCAGCCGGGGGGATCAGCCCCAGCATTTT.

V is TRBV28 and J is TRBJ1-1; D is ambiguous. CDR3 length equals 13 residues. Trimming removed 3 bases at V and 0 bases at J, with 5 bases between. CDR1 is MDHEN and CDR2 is SYDVKM in the germline V gene. The CDR3 sequence is CASSFGLNTEAFF. CDR3 coding DNA: TGTGCCAGCAGTTTCGGTTTGAACACTGAAGCTTTCTTT.

J is TRBJ2-5 and V is TRBV30; 8 bases align to TRBD2. In germline, CDR1 is GTSNPN, CDR2 SVGIG (reference sequence). CDR3 length: 14 amino acids. Germline trimming cut 2 bases from V and 5 bases from J; bases unmatched to any gene: 7. The CDR3 protein is CAWSHGGGRETQYF. CDR3 bases: TGTGCCTGGAGTCACGGGGGGGGCAGGGAGACCCAGTACTTC.

This clone was detected only once. The V gene is TRBV18, the J gene TRBJ1-1; D might be TRBD1 (6 bases). Trimming cost V 3 bases and J 5 bases, with 13 bases left between them. The V gene's germline CDR1 is KGHSH and CDR2 LQKENI. The CDR3 sequence is 14 residues long. The CDR3 is CASSPSGGQTEAFF. DNA for the CDR3: TGTGCCAGCTCACCGTCCGGGGGGCAGACTGAAGCTTTCTTT.

V gene TRBV7-2 combines with J gene TRBJ2-1, with unresolved D. Germline V CDR1 and CDR2: SGHTA, FQGNSA. With 2 bases removed from V and 5 bases from J, the gap between germline ends came to 10 bases. This CDR3 region has 14 residues. CDR3 DNA sequence: TGTGCCAGCAGCTTACTAGGCCAAAACAATGAGCAGTTCTTC. Protein: CASSLLGQNNEQFF.

The chain carries TRBV9 and TRBJ2-1, with TRBD2 identical over 8 bases. CDR3 length equals 16 residues. In germline, CDR1 is SGDLS, CDR2 YYNGEE. Trimming cost V 4 bases and J 0 bases; bases outside gene matches: 6. CDR3 coding DNA: TGTGCCAGCAGCCCAGCGGGGGACTACTCCTACAATGAGCAGTTCTTC. Protein product: CASSPAGDYSYNEQFF.

On this clone itself: The sample has other DNA sequences that encode this CDR3 too. The chain carries TRBV2 and TRBJ1-2; D is possibly TRBD1 (6 bases). From germline, CDR1 is SNHLY and CDR2 FYNNEI. V was trimmed by 6 bases and J by 3 bases, leaving 11 bases between them. CDR3 length: 13 amino acids. The CDR3 region is CASSADRDYGYTF. The CDR3 nucleotides are TGTGCCAGCAGCGCGGACAGAGACTATGGCTACACCTTC.

The chain carries TRBV6-2 or TRBV6-3 and TRBJ2-5; TRBD2 agrees at 12 bases. The CDR3 has 17 amino acids. Germline V gene sequence: CDR1 MNHEY, CDR2 SVGEGT. V shed 5 bases, J shed 5 bases, and the junction held 12 bases outside the gene matches. The CDR3 protein is CASSDLGLAGLGETQYF. The CDR3 region has the DNA TGTGCCAGCAGTGACTTAGGACTAGCGGGGCTCGGGGAGACCCAGTACTTC.

The V and J genes are TRBV6-5 and TRBJ2-7, with a weak D call TRBD2 (5 bases). Between the trimmed V and J ends, which lost 2 bases and 9 bases, there was a span of 20 bases. This CDR3 has 15 residues. Germline V gene lookup returns CDR1 MNHEY and CDR2 SVGAGI. The DNA for the CDR3 is TGTGCCAGCAGTTACGGGAGACACCCTCCTAATGGGCAGTACTTC. Protein sequence: CASSYGRHPPNGQYF.

V and J are TRBV29-1 and TRBJ2-2; weak D call: TRBD1 (6 bases). The CDR3 covers 13 residues. The germline gives CDR1 SQVTM, CDR2 ANQGSEA. Trimming shortened V by 4 bases and J by 5 bases, and 11 bases separated the two germline ends. CDR3 in amino acids: CSVGVGGTGELFF. The CDR3 DNA is TGCAGCGTTGGGGTAGGGGGAACCGGGGAGCTGTTTTTT.

The chain has TRBV7-9 and TRBJ2-2; D is perhaps TRBD2 (5 bases). The CDR3 has 19 amino acids. The V end was cut by 1 base, the J end by 1 base, with 19 bases between. Germline loops: CDR1 SEHNR, CDR2 FQNEAQ (reference sequence). This CDR3 is CASSLGLFRTEGNTGELFF. Here the CDR3 DNA reads TGTGCCAGCAGCTTAGGCTTATTCAGGACTGAGGGGAACACCGGGGAGCTGTTTTTT.

The rearrangement uses TRBV9 and TRBJ1-3; TRBD1 matches at 8 bases. CDR3 length: 16 amino acids. Germline CDR1 SGDLS, CDR2 YYNGEE. The V segment lost 4 bases and the J segment 4 bases; nucleotides outside the gene matches: 10. For the CDR3, the DNA is TGTGCCAGCAGCCCGCGACAGGGGCGCTCCGGAAACACCATATATTTT. Its translation: CASSPRQGRSGNTIYF.

The genes are TRBV7-2 and TRBJ1-4; possible D gene TRBD1, 6 bases. There are 16 residues in the CDR3. Germline CDR1 SGHTA, CDR2 FQGNSA. V lost 4 bases to trimming and J lost 0 bases, with 12 bases between them. The CDR3 region is CASSYLGQTTNEKLFF. The DNA for the CDR3 is TGTGCCAGCAGCTATTTAGGACAGACAACTAATGAAAAACTGTTTTTT.

V is TRBV11-3 and J is TRBJ2-5, with D unresolved. Germline V gene sequence: CDR1 SGHNT, CDR2 YENEEA. This CDR3 contains 14 residues. V lost 1 base, J lost 0 bases, and 6 bases lay in between. DNA for the CDR3: TGTGCCAGCAGCTTAGGCAGGTACCAAGAGACCCAGTACTTC. This sequence encodes CASSLGRYQETQYF.

V gene TRBV7-9 combines with J gene TRBJ2-5; D gene ambiguous. This CDR3 spans 14 amino acids. Germline values: CDR1 SEHNR, CDR2 FQNEAQ (reference sequence). V was trimmed by 5 bases and J by 5 bases, leaving 15 bases between them. The CDR3 protein is CASSGGWVGETQYF. The CDR3 nucleotides read TGTGCCAGCAGCGGTGGCTGGGTGGGCGAGACCCAGTACTTC.

The J gene is TRBJ1-6, the V gene TRBV2, with TRBD1 as a possible D gene (6 bases). Germline CDR1 reads SNHLY; CDR2 reads FYNNEI. V lost 5 bases to trimming and J lost 7 bases, with 18 bases between them. This CDR3 is 16 amino acids long. CDR3 in DNA: TGTGCCAGCAGTACATTAACAGGGTATCAAAATTCACCCCTCCACTTT. This gives the protein CASSTLTGYQNSPLHF.

This chain uses TRBV6-5 with TRBJ1-1, with a possible D match to TRBD1 (5 bases). V lost 4 bases and J lost 4, with 19 bases in between. CDR1 is MNHEY and CDR2 is SVGAGI in the germline V gene. This CDR3 contains 16 residues. The CDR3 nucleotides are TGTGCCAGCAGTTTACCCGCTGGACACTTGCGCACTGAAGCTTTCTTT. As protein: CASSLPAGHLRTEAFF.

The sample holds one count of this clone. This chain links TRBV2 with TRBJ2-1; a possible D gene is TRBD2 (6 bases). The ends were cut back, 7 bases at V and 1 base at J, with 17 bases in the middle. The germline CDR1 and CDR2 sequences are SNHLY and FYNNEI. The CDR3 is 16 amino acids. CDR3 amino acids: CASNPTRTGSYNEQFF. The CDR3 nucleotides read TGTGCCAGCAACCCGACTAGGACGGGGTCCTACAATGAGCAGTTCTTC.

The chain is built from TRBV12-5 and TRBJ2-1, with 8 bases aligning to TRBD2. CDR1 and CDR2 (germline): LGHNT, FRNRAP. CDR3 size: 16 residues. V shed 0 bases, J shed 8 bases, and the junction held 9 bases outside the gene matches. The CDR3 DNA follows: TGTGCTAGTGGTTTGGTAATAAGCGGGAGTAGGCATGAGCAGTTCTTC. Translation gives CASGLVISGSRHEQFF. Combining the CDR3 with reference TRBV12-5 and TRBJ2-1 gives the whole variable domain DARVTQTPRHKVTEMGQEVTMRCQPILGHNTVFWYRQTMMQGLELLAYFRNRAPLDDSGMPKDRFSAEMPDATLATLKIQPSEPRDSAVYFCASGLVISGSRHEQFFGPGTRLTVL.

The chain employs TRBV29-1 and TRBJ1-5, with no clear D. The ends were cut back, 2 bases at V and 8 bases at J, with 13 bases in the middle. The length of the CDR3 is 13 residues. CDR1 is SQVTM and CDR2 is ANQGSEA in the germline V gene. CDR3 in amino acids: CSVETAEFEPQHF. CDR3 DNA: TGCAGCGTTGAAACTGCCGAATTTGAGCCCCAGCATTTT.

For the CDR3, the DNA is TGCGCCAGCAGCCAAGATTATGGGACAGGGGCTTCTGAAGCTTTCTTT. Translation: CASSQDYGTGASEAFF. V usage is TRBV4-3 and J usage is TRBJ1-1, with 10 bases fitting TRBD1. Per the germline V gene, CDR1 is LGHNA and CDR2 is YSLEER. V dropped 0 bases and J dropped 6; count of bases not matched to a gene: 7. The CDR3 runs 16 residues.

The gene calls are TRBV7-9 and TRBJ2-1, with TRBD2 as a possible D gene (5 bases). V lost 4 bases and J 6 bases, leaving 19 bases between the germline ends. The CDR3 length is 16 residues. Germline CDR1 and CDR2: SEHNR and FQNEAQ (reference sequence). The CDR3 bases are TGTGCCAGCAGCTCGGGAACTAGACTCACCTCCAATGAGCAGTTCTTC. Translating gives CASSSGTRLTSNEQFF.

The rearrangement links TRBV19 to TRBJ1-5; D is ambiguous. This CDR3 region has 13 residues. Germline CDR1 is LNHDA and CDR2 is SQIVND (reference sequence). V was trimmed by 8 bases and J by 2 bases, leaving 10 bases between them. CDR3 sequence: CASGGTGNQPQHF. The DNA of the CDR3 is TGTGCCAGTGGAGGTACGGGCAATCAGCCCCAGCATTTT.

The V call is TRBV4-1, the J call TRBJ1-4, with 11 bases fitting TRBD1. V shed 8 bases and J 7 bases; nucleotides not matched to a gene: 6. The CDR3 consists of 14 residues. In germline, CDR1 is MGHRA, CDR2 YSYEKL. The CDR3 reads CASEAGTGGEKLFF. The CDR3 nucleotides read TGCGCCAGCGAAGCCGGGACAGGGGGTGAAAAACTGTTTTTT.

The chain's CDR3 is CASGSGYEQYF. The CDR3, as DNA: TGTGCCAGCGGTAGCGGCTACGAGCAGTACTTC. The chain links TRBV9 to TRBJ2-7, with D possibly TRBD2 on 6 matching bases. CDR1 and CDR2 (germline): SGDLS, YYNGEE. The CDR3 has 11 residues. Trimming removed 7 bases from V and 3 bases from J, with 8 bases in between.

This chain links TRBV19 with TRBJ2-1; 8 bases map to TRBD2. The length of the CDR3 is 15 residues. Trimming removed 3 bases from V and 4 bases from J; junction bases left unmatched: 5. Germline lookup yields CDR1 LNHDA and CDR2 SQIVND (reference sequence). Written as DNA, the CDR3 is TGTGCCAGTAGTATGACAGCGGGGGAGTACAATGAGCAGTTCTTC. It codes for CASSMTAGEYNEQFF. Drawing the rest from reference TRBV19 and TRBJ2-1, the complete variable domain is DGGITQSPKYLFRKEGQNVTLSCEQNLNHDAMYWYRQDPGQGLRLIYYSQIVNDFQKGDIAEGYSVSREKKESFPLTVTSAQKNPTAFYLCASSMTAGEYNEQFFGPGTRLTVL.